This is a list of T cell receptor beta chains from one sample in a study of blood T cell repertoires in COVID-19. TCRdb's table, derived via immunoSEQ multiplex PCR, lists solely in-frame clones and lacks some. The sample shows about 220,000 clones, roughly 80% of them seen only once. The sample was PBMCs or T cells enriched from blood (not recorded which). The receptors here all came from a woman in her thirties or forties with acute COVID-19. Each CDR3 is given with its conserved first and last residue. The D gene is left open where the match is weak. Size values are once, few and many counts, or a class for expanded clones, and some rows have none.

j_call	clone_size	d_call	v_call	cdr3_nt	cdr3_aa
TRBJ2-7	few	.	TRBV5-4	TGTGCCAGCAGCTTGGGATACAGCAGAACCTACGAGCAGTACTTC	CASSLGYSRTYEQYF
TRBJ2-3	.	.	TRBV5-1	TGCGCCAGCAGCCCGGAGTGGGGCGGCACAGATACGCAGTATTTT	CASSPEWGGTDTQYF
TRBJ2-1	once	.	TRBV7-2	TGTGCCAGCTCCGACGAGGGCTACTCCTACAATGAGCAGTTCTTC	CASSDEGYSYNEQFF
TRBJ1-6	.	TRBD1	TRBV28	TGTGCCAGCAGCTTAACAGGGGCAGGAAATTCACCCCTCCACTTT	CASSLTGAGNSPLHF
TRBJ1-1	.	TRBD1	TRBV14	TGTGCCAGCAGCCCCCTAGGACAGGGTTTGACTGAAGCTTTCTTT	CASSPLGQGLTEAFF
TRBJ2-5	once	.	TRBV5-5	TGTGCCAGCAGCTTGATAGCTAGAGGTTTAGAGACCCAGTACTTC	CASSLIARGLETQYF
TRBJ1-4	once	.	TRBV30	TGTGCCTCAAACCGAGCAACTAATGAAAAACTGTTTTTT	CASNRATNEKLFF
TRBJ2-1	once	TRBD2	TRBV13	TGTGCCAGCAGCGCGGGACTAGCGGGTAATGAGCAGTTCTTC	CASSAGLAGNEQFF
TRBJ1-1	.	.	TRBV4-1	TGCGCCAGCAGCCAAGGCCGATCAGGGGTATCTGAAGCTTTCTTT	CASSQGRSGVSEAFF
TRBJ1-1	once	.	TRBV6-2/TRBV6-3	TGTGCCAGCAGCCCCTATTTCGGGGTGAACACTGAAGCTTTCTTT	CASSPYFGVNTEAFF
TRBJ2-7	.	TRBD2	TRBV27	TGTGCCAGCAGTTTCAGCGGGAGTTCCTACGAGCAGTACTTC	CASSFSGSSYEQYF
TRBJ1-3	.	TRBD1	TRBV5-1	TGCGCCAGCAGCCTCTACAGGGGCGGGGGAAACACCATATATTTT	CASSLYRGGGNTIYF
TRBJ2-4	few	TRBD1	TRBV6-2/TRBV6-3	TGTGCCAGCAGTTACGTCACAGGGGGCCTAGGGAACATTCAGTACTTC	CASSYVTGGLGNIQYF